The next 11 T cell receptor beta chains were all read from a single sample in a study of CD8 T cells in ankylosing spondylitis. TCRdb re-called the 5' RACE reads through MiXCR, storing one row per CDR3 protein. The sample comprises about 200,000 distinct CDR3 sequences, roughly 12% of which are singletons, and approximately 17% rests with the top ten. Sequences were obtained from blood, either unsorted or a sorted T cell fraction (not recorded which). All receptors come from a male donor with ankylosing spondylitis or in good health (not recorded which).

The chain is built from TRBV6-4 and TRBJ1-1, with 10 bases identical to TRBD1. Trimming removed 3 bases from V and 5 bases from J; junction bases left unmatched: 9. This CDR3 has 16 residues. Germline assignment: CDR1 MRHNA and CDR2 SNTAGT. The CDR3 nucleotides read TGTGCCAGCAGTGAGGCCGAAGGACAGGGGGATACTGAAGCTTTCTTT. It is translated as CASSEAEGQGDTEAFF.

This clonotype was seen many times. The rearrangement joins TRBV5-1 to TRBJ2-1; 7 positions agree with TRBD2. There are 14 residues in the CDR3. After removal of 4 bases from V and 4 bases from J, the junction contained 5 bases not matched to a gene. Germline values: CDR1 SGHRS, CDR2 YFSETQ. The CDR3 sequence: CASSRLAGYNEQFF. CDR3 nucleotides: TGCGCCAGCAGCCGACTAGCTGGGTACAATGAGCAGTTCTTC.

The chain uses TRBV4-1 and TRBJ2-7; the D is unclear. This CDR3 contains 15 residues. CDR1 MGHRA and CDR2 YSYEKL come from the germline V gene. V lost 2 bases, J lost 2 bases, and 13 bases lay in between. The chain's CDR3 is CASSQREGITYEQYF. CDR3 nucleotide sequence: TGCGCCAGCAGCCAAAGGGAAGGGATAACCTACGAGCAGTACTTC.

This clonotype was recorded a few times. The chain employs TRBV3-1 and TRBJ2-7; D is undetermined. V lost 5 bases and J 6 bases, leaving 17 bases between the germline ends. CDR3 size: 14 residues. Germline V CDR1 and CDR2: LGHDT, YNNKEL (reference sequence). Here the CDR3 reads CASSSEVPGSEQYF. CDR3 bases: TGTGCCAGCAGCTCCGAAGTTCCCGGCTCCGAGCAGTACTTC.

The chain links TRBV7-9 to TRBJ1-5, with D maybe TRBD1 (6 bases). V was shortened by 5 bases and J by 2 bases, with 13 bases between the two germline ends. Looked up from germline, CDR1 is SEHNR and CDR2 is FQNEAQ (reference sequence). CDR3 length: 15 residues. CDR3 in DNA: TGTGCCAGCAGCACGACAGGTGCAGGCAATCAGCCCCAGCATTTT. Residues: CASSTTGAGNQPQHF.

The V call is TRBV19, the J call TRBJ2-1, with D possibly being TRBD1 (5 bases). In germline, CDR1 is LNHDA, CDR2 SQIVND (reference sequence). The CDR3 has 13 amino acids. Trimming left V 6 bases short and J 4 bases short, with 10 bases between. The DNA for the CDR3 is TGTGCCAGTAGCCCTAGGGGATACAATGAGCAGTTCTTC. It encodes CASSPRGYNEQFF.

This clonotype has a handful of counts. The V gene is TRBV6-1, the J gene TRBJ1-1; D remains ambiguous. Deletions cut 3 bases from V and 6 bases from J, with 2 bases between. The CDR3 spans 10 residues. Germline V lookup: CDR1 MNHNS, CDR2 SASEGT. The CDR3 region is CASSEPEAFF. CDR3 in DNA: TGTGCCAGCAGTGAGCCTGAAGCTTTCTTT.

The chain has TRBV7-9 and TRBJ2-7, with TRBD2 matching 7 bases. Germline V gives CDR1 SEHNR, CDR2 FQNEAQ (reference sequence). Trimming removed 5 bases from V and 2 bases from J; junction bases left unmatched: 12. The CDR3 consists of 16 residues. This CDR3 reads CASSLGGTPHTYEQYF. In DNA form, the CDR3 reads TGTGCCAGCAGCCTCGGGGGGACCCCTCACACCTACGAGCAGTACTTC.

This clonotype was seen at least ten times. V and J are TRBV4-2 and TRBJ2-7; TRBD2 agrees at 7 bases. Germline-derived CDR1 and CDR2 are LGHNA and YNFKEQ. This CDR3 region has 14 residues. V was pared by 4 bases and J by 4 bases, with 7 bases of the junction left unmatched. This CDR3 is CASSLSGDSYEQYF. As DNA, the CDR3 is TGTGCCAGCAGCCTAAGCGGGGATTCATACGAGCAGTACTTC.

V gene TRBV25-1 combines with J gene TRBJ2-7; D is possibly TRBD2 (6 bases). V lost 3 bases, J lost 4 bases, and 10 bases lay in between. CDR1 and CDR2 (germline): MGHDK, SYGVNS. The CDR3 is 13 residues long. The CDR3 protein is CASSDGGFYEQYF. The DNA for the CDR3 is TGTGCCAGCAGTGACGGGGGATTTTACGAGCAGTACTTC.

The rearrangement joins TRBV29-1 to TRBJ1-1; perhaps TRBD1 as D (5 bases). This CDR3 is built from 15 residues. The germline V and J ends were trimmed by 7 bases and 2 bases, with 20 bases remaining between them. From germline, CDR1 is SQVTM and CDR2 ANQGSEA. CDR3 residues: CSAEWGLGSNTEAFF. DNA of the CDR3: TGCAGCGCCGAATGGGGGTTGGGCTCAAACACTGAAGCTTTCTTT.